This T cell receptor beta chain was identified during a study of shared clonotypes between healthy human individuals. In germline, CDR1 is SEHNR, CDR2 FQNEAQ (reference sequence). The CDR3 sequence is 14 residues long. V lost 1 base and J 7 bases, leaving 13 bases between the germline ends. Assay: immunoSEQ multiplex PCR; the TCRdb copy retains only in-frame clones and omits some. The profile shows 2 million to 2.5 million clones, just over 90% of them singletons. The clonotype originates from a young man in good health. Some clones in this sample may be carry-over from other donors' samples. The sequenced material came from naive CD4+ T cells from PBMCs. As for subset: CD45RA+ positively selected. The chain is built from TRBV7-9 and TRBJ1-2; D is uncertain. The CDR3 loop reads CASSLGGQLVGYTF. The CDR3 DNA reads TGTGCCAGCAGCTTAGGTGGGCAACTAGTTGGCTACACCTTC.